A single sample gave rise to the 29 T cell receptor beta chains below, sequenced in a study of regulatory T cells in long-lasting Graves disease. The time point: newly diagnosed GD, antithyroid drugs for less than 3 months. The TCR library was prepared using RNA isolated from PBMCs. The TCR beta library used iRepertoire HTBI primers with Arm-PCR amplification of CDR3. A single record per CDR3 protein comes from TCRdb applying MiXCR to the multiplex PCR reads. Counted here are about 470,000 distinct CDR3 sequences, about 16% occurring once; the ten biggest clones make up over 9%. These data also formed part of another study, on T cells in Graves' hyperthyroidism and ophthalmopathy.

This specimen was peripheral blood mononuclear cells (PBMCs), taken at new diagnosis, from a patient treated with antithyroid drugs. Source of these receptors: a man aged 40-50 years with Graves disease.

As for this clonotype: Possible read error: a much larger clone is one base away. The genes are TRBV6-1 and TRBJ2-7; the D gene is possibly TRBD1 (6 bases). CDR1 is MNHNS, CDR2 SASEGT, per germline. The CDR3 is made up of 13 amino acids. The CDR3 sequence: CGSSGQSSYEQYF. CDR3 nucleotides: TGTGGCAGCAGCGGACAGTCCTCCTACGAGCAGTACTTC.

There are many counts of this clonotype. The rearrangement links TRBV2 to TRBJ2-1; D not certain. Trimming shortened V by 4 bases and J by 0 bases, and 7 bases separated the two germline ends. CDR1 and CDR2 from the germline V gene are SNHLY and FYNNEI. The CDR3 spans 14 residues. The CDR3 loop is CASSASSSYNEQFF. The DNA of the CDR3 is TGTGCCAGCAGTGCGAGCAGCTCCTACAATGAGCAGTTCTTC. The full variable domain, its missing parts supplied by reference TRBV2 and TRBJ2-1, is EPEVTQTPSHQVTQMGQEVILRCVPISNHLYFYWYRQILGQKVEFLVSFYNNEISEKSEIFDDQFSVERPDGSNFTLKIRSTKLEDSAMYFCASSASSSYNEQFFGPGTRLTVL.

Only a few counts were recorded for this clonotype. The CDR3 DNA follows: TGCGCCAGCAGCTACCCCGGGACAGGTGAAGAGACCCAGTACTTC. Protein sequence: CASSYPGTGEETQYF. The genes are TRBV5-1 and TRBJ2-5, with 8 bases matching TRBD1. From germline, CDR1 is SGHRS and CDR2 YFSETQ. The CDR3 runs 15 residues. J gave up 3 bases and V 3 bases, and 7 bases lay outside the gene matches. Full variable domain (remainder filled in from reference TRBV5-1 and TRBJ2-5): KAGVTQTPRYLIKTRGQQVTLSCSPISGHRSVSWYQQTPGQGLQFLFEYFSETQRNKGNFPGRFSGRQFSNSRSEMNVSTLELGDSALYLCASSYPGTGEETQYFGPGTRLLVL.

About this clonotype: A much larger clone lies a single base off, so this may be a read error. The CDR3 end shows no conserved phenylalanine or tryptophan, and so a read error is likely. The chain employs TRBV6-2 or TRBV6-3 and TRBJ2-5; 8 bases map to TRBD1. Germline CDR1 MNHEY, CDR2 SVGEGT. This CDR3 spans 16 amino acids. V dropped 5 bases and J dropped 4; count of bases not matched to a gene: 12. CDR3 region: CASSSPTGEISETQYL. CDR3 nucleotide sequence: TGTGCCAGCAGTAGCCCGACAGGGGAAATTTCAGAGACCCAGTACCTC.

This clonotype was seen a handful of times. The chain combines TRBV15 with TRBJ1-2; TRBD1 is a possible D gene (5 bases). The CDR3 is made up of 14 amino acids. The germline gives CDR1 LNHNV, CDR2 YYDKDF (reference sequence). Between the trimmed V and J ends, which lost 3 bases and 4 bases, there was a span of 12 bases. Here the CDR3 reads CATSSDRDVYGYTF. CDR3 bases: TGTGCCACCAGCAGTGACCGGGACGTCTATGGCTACACCTTC.

This clonotype showed up many times. J is TRBJ2-1 and V is TRBV2; D may be TRBD2 (6 bases). V lost 9 bases to trimming and J lost 3 bases, with 9 bases between them. CDR1 and CDR2 from the germline V gene are SNHLY and FYNNEI. The CDR3 extends over 12 amino acids. DNA of the CDR3: TGTGCCAGTTCCGGGAGCTACAATGAGCAGTTCTTC. Translation gives CASSGSYNEQFF.

On this clonotype: Being one base from a much bigger clone, this may be a read error. The J gene is TRBJ2-1, the V gene TRBV6-2 or TRBV6-3; 10 positions agree with TRBD1. CDR1 and CDR2 (germline): MNHEY, SVGEGT. CDR3 length: 14 residues. V shed 5 bases and J 13 bases; nucleotides not matched to a gene: 11. The CDR3 reads CASSVTGGRQTQFF. CDR3 bases: TGTGCCAGCAGTGTGACAGGGGGCAGGCAGACCCAGTTCTTC.

This clonotype was counted a few times. The chain uses TRBV20-1 and TRBJ1-5; tentative D call: TRBD1 (5 bases). This CDR3 comprises 15 residues. Trimming shortened V by 1 base and J by 4 bases, and 14 bases separated the two germline ends. The germline V gene has CDR1 DFQATT and CDR2 SNEGSKA (reference sequence). The CDR3 spells CSARGRDRLNQPQHF. The CDR3 DNA is TGCAGTGCTAGAGGCCGAGACAGATTAAATCAGCCCCAGCATTTT.

This clonotype was counted between two and nine times. V gene TRBV28 combines with J gene TRBJ2-2; 10 nucleotides match TRBD1. Germline trimming cut 2 bases from V and 3 bases from J; bases unmatched to any gene: 9. The CDR3 loop spans 18 amino acids. CDR1 is MDHEN and CDR2 is SYDVKM in the germline V gene. CDR3 in amino acids: CASSLRQGARMDTGELFF. The CDR3 DNA follows: TGTGCCAGCAGTTTAAGACAGGGGGCGCGGATGGACACCGGGGAGCTGTTTTTT.

This clonotype was seen more than once but under ten times. The chain links TRBV6-2 or TRBV6-3 to TRBJ2-1; 7 nucleotides match TRBD2. V lost 9 bases to trimming and J lost 7 bases; unmatched junction nucleotides: 15. Germline CDR1 is MNHEY and CDR2 is SVGEGT. This CDR3 region has 15 residues. The CDR3 nucleotides read TGTGCCAGTGGGGGTGCGGGAGTATTTTTGAATGAGCAGTTCTTC. This sequence encodes CASGGAGVFLNEQFF.

At least ten counts were recorded for this clonotype. V is TRBV7-9 and J is TRBJ2-7; D is perhaps TRBD1 (6 bases). In germline, CDR1 is SEHNR, CDR2 FQNEAQ (reference sequence). Trimming removed 6 bases from V and 1 base from J, with 10 bases in between. The CDR3 is 13 amino acids. CDR3 bases: TGTGCCAGCAGACCGGACAGTTCCTACGAGCAGTACTTC. As protein: CASRPDSSYEQYF.

This clonotype was recorded many times. The V and J genes are TRBV30 and TRBJ1-1, with D unresolved. Germline values: CDR1 GTSNPN, CDR2 SVGIG (reference sequence). CDR3 length: 14 amino acids. Trimming removed 2 bases at V and 2 bases at J, with 12 bases between. The CDR3 region is CAWSKIGLNTEAFF. The DNA of the CDR3 is TGTGCCTGGAGTAAAATCGGGCTTAACACTGAAGCTTTCTTT.

This clonotype was seen repeatedly, ten times or more. The J gene is TRBJ2-5, the V gene TRBV28; possibly TRBD2 for D (6 bases). The CDR3 is 17 amino acids. Germline CDR1 reads MDHEN; CDR2 reads SYDVKM. V gave up 5 bases and J gave up 3 bases, with 22 bases separating them. The CDR3 sequence: CASSPPITLANKETQYF. The DNA of the CDR3 is TGTGCCAGCAGTCCTCCTATTACCCTAGCGAATAAAGAGACCCAGTACTTC.

Ten or more counts support this clonotype. V and J are TRBV12-5 and TRBJ1-2; D remains ambiguous. The germline V gene encodes CDR1 LGHNT and CDR2 FRNRAP. V lost 2 bases and J 6 bases, leaving 13 bases between the germline ends. The CDR3 extends over 14 amino acids. The CDR3 DNA follows: TGTGCTAGTGGTTTGCAAGGCCTGAACAATGGCTACACCTTC. Its translation: CASGLQGLNNGYTF. The full variable domain, completed using reference TRBV12-5 and TRBJ1-2, is DARVTQTPRHKVTEMGQEVTMRCQPILGHNTVFWYRQTMMQGLELLAYFRNRAPLDDSGMPKDRFSAEMPDATLATLKIQPSEPRDSAVYFCASGLQGLNNGYTFGSGTRLTVV.

This CDR3 reads CASSVTGASSGNTIYF. CDR3 bases: TGTGCCAGCAGTGTGACAGGGGCAAGCTCTGGAAACACCATATATTTT. This chain connects TRBV6-1 to TRBJ1-3; 8 nucleotides match TRBD1. Germline V CDR1 and CDR2: MNHNS, SASEGT. This CDR3 region has 16 residues. The junction had 5 bases not matched to a gene; V was cut back by 4 bases and J by 0 bases.

This clonotype was picked up a small number of times. A much bigger clone sits one base away, suggesting this may be a read error. The rearrangement links TRBV15 to TRBJ2-7, with 11 bases fitting TRBD2. Germline lookup yields CDR1 LNHNV and CDR2 YYDKDF (reference sequence). The CDR3 covers 15 residues. The CDR3 is CAPSRETSGSREQYF. CDR3 coding DNA: TGTGCCCCCAGCAGAGAAACTAGCGGGAGCCGCGAGCAGTACTTC.

Concerning this clonotype: This may arise from a read error, as a much more abundant clone is one base away. The CDR3 carries no conserved terminal phenylalanine or tryptophan, so it likely arises from a read error. This rearrangement joins TRBV2 to TRBJ2-3; 10 nucleotides match TRBD2. V lost 5 bases to trimming and J lost 0 bases; unmatched junction nucleotides: 2. The CDR3 extends over 15 amino acids. The V gene's germline CDR1 is SNHLY and CDR2 FYNNEI. CDR3 bases: TGTGCCAGCAGTTTGGGACTAGCGAGCACAGATACGCAGTATCTT. Amino acids: CASSLGLASTDTQYL.

V is TRBV15 and J is TRBJ2-2, with D hard to call. The V end lost 0 bases, the J end lost 7 bases, and 3 bases lay between the germline ends. The germline V gene encodes CDR1 LNHNV and CDR2 YYDKDF (reference sequence). The CDR3 totals 12 residues. The chain's CDR3 is CATSRDNGELFF. CDR3 in DNA: TGTGCCACCAGCAGAGATAACGGGGAGCTGTTTTTT.

This sequence joins TRBV25-1 and TRBJ2-3, with 9 bases lining up with TRBD2. Per germline, CDR1 MGHDK and CDR2 SYGVNS. There are 16 residues in the CDR3. Trimming took 1 base from V and 1 from J; bases not matched to a gene: 3. The CDR3 is CASSEWSSGGTDTQYF. The CDR3 nucleotides are TGTGCCAGCAGTGAATGGTCTAGCGGGGGCACAGATACGCAGTATTTT.

There are many counts of this clonotype. The J gene is TRBJ1-4, the V gene TRBV18; D is uncertain. Trimming cost V 2 bases and J 7 bases, with 11 bases left between them. The CDR3 runs 14 residues. Germline CDR1 and CDR2: KGHSH and LQKENI. The CDR3 region is CASSPDLGSEKLFF. The CDR3 DNA follows: TGTGCCAGCTCACCAGACTTGGGTAGTGAAAAACTGTTTTTT.

The table lists this clonotype with many counts. The V gene is TRBV6-2 or TRBV6-3, the J gene TRBJ2-1; 9 bases are shared with TRBD2. Germline CDR1 is MNHEY and CDR2 is SVGEGT. J lost 6 bases, V lost 5 bases, and 11 bases had no gene match. The CDR3 is 16 amino acids. CDR3 sequence reads: CASSRTLAGRGNEQFF. CDR3 DNA sequence: TGTGCCAGCAGTCGCACCCTAGCGGGGAGGGGCAATGAGCAGTTCTTC.

This clonotype turned up a few times. The chain couples TRBV9 to TRBJ2-3, with D maybe TRBD1 (6 bases). The V end lost 0 bases, the J end lost 2 bases, and 7 bases lay between the germline ends. Germline-derived CDR1 and CDR2 are SGDLS and YYNGEE. The CDR3 loop spans 14 amino acids. CDR3 coding DNA: TGTGCCAGCAGCGTAGACAGGGCCACAGATACGCAGTATTTT. This encodes CASSVDRATDTQYF. The full variable domain, completed using reference TRBV9 and TRBJ2-3, is DSGVTQTPKHLITATGQRVTLRCSPRSGDLSVYWYQQSLDQGLQFLIQYYNGEERAKGNILERFSAQQFPDLHSELNLSSLELGDSALYFCASSVDRATDTQYFGPGTRLTVL.

The sample holds many counts of this clonotype. The chain couples TRBV12-3 or TRBV12-4 to TRBJ1-1; D gene ambiguous. V gave up 3 bases and J gave up 8 bases, with 10 bases separating them. The CDR3 runs 12 residues. The CDR3 protein is CASSFGSTEAFF. DNA of the CDR3: TGTGCCAGCAGTTTCGGGAGTACAGAAGCTTTCTTT.

V usage is TRBV5-5 and J usage is TRBJ2-7; the D gene is possibly TRBD2 (6 bases). The CDR3 runs to 15 residues. The V end lost 0 bases, the J end lost 0 bases, and 10 bases lay between the germline ends. Germline-derived CDR1 and CDR2 are SGHKS and YYEKEE (reference sequence). The CDR3 sequence: CASSLVLASSYEQYF. CDR3 coding DNA: TGTGCCAGCAGCTTGGTCCTAGCGAGCTCCTACGAGCAGTACTTC.

This clonotype has just a few counts. CDR3 residues: CSARTVPDTQYF. In nucleotides, the CDR3 is TGCAGTGCTAGAACCGTCCCAGATACGCAGTATTTT. The chain joins TRBV20-1 to TRBJ2-3; D gene uncertain. This CDR3 contains 12 residues. V lost 2 bases, J lost 4 bases, and 7 bases lay in between. Germline V gives CDR1 DFQATT, CDR2 SNEGSKA (reference sequence).

This clonotype appeared many times. This chain connects TRBV19 to TRBJ2-1; 9 nucleotides match TRBD2. With V trimmed by 3 bases and J by 8 bases, 5 bases remained unmatched. The CDR3 contains 14 residues. Germline CDR1 reads LNHDA; CDR2 reads SQIVND (reference sequence). CDR3 in amino acids: CASSIRGGGDEQFF. CDR3 in DNA: TGTGCCAGTAGTATCCGGGGCGGGGGGGATGAGCAGTTCTTC.

About this clonotype: With a much larger clone just one base away, this may be a read error. The gene calls are TRBV11-2 and TRBJ2-5; TRBD2 matches at 8 bases. The ends lost 10 bases at V and 2 bases at J; junction bases unmatched: 9. This CDR3 comprises 14 residues. The germline V gene has CDR1 SGHAT and CDR2 FQNNGV. CDR3 nucleotide sequence: TGTGCCAACACCCGGGGGGGGTCGCAAGAGACCCAGTACTTC. This translates into CANTRGGSQETQYF.

This clonotype was detected a few times. The chain uses TRBV19 and TRBJ1-5, with TRBD1 matching over 7 bases. The germline V gene encodes CDR1 LNHDA and CDR2 SQIVND (reference sequence). After removal of 6 bases from V and 7 bases from J, the junction contained 12 bases not matched to a gene. CDR3 length equals 15 residues. The CDR3 DNA follows: TGTGCCAGTAGCCTACAGGGGTTCGATGGACAGCCCCAGCATTTT. It translates to CASSLQGFDGQPQHF.

This clonotype has ten or more counts. The rearrangement uses TRBV6-5 and TRBJ2-7; 9 bases agree with TRBD2. CDR1 and CDR2 (germline): MNHEY, SVGAGI. Trimming took 0 bases from V and 6 from J; bases not matched to a gene: 6. The CDR3 covers 15 residues. In DNA form, the CDR3 reads TGTGCCAGCAGTTACTCGGGCCCTAGCGGGATCGAGCAGTACTTC. It codes for CASSYSGPSGIEQYF.